Listed below are T cell receptor beta chains from one sample, sequenced in a study of blood T cell repertoires in COVID-19. Libraries were prepared by immunoSEQ multiplex PCR; TCRdb keeps only in-frame clonotypes and omits some of them. Of about 230,000 clones listed, over 75% are singletons. Specimen: peripheral blood. These receptors originate from a man over 45 with COVID-19, enrolled during active disease. Each CDR3 is given with its conserved first and last residue. D genes are given only for firm matches.

>TRBJ1-2|TRBD1|TRBV9
CASSPATGGVGYTF
>TRBJ2-7|.|TRBV6-6
CASSYPGAYSYEQYF
>TRBJ1-5|.|TRBV19
CASTPAGVGNQPQHF
>TRBJ2-7|TRBD2|TRBV6-6
CASRLAGESEQYF
>TRBJ1-1|TRBD1|TRBV5-8
CASSLWGRGQATPGTEAFF
>TRBJ2-3|TRBD2|TRBV5-1
CASSWDYTDTQYF
>TRBJ2-7|TRBD2|TRBV27
CASKASGTSRQGEQYF
>TRBJ1-1|.|TRBV29-1
CSVGHSNTEAFF
>TRBJ1-3|TRBD1|TRBV27
CASSLGTGVGNTIYF
>TRBJ2-7|TRBD2|TRBV7-6
CASSLGNLAGENEQYF
>TRBJ1-6|.|TRBV9
CASSVGRAGNSPLHF
>TRBJ2-7|.|TRBV29-1
CSTRDSNYEQYF
>TRBJ2-1|.|TRBV11-2
CASSLANPVYNEQFF